What follows is one TCR beta chain and its context. The antigen is not known. The source of the sample is a study of cytomegalovirus exposure and HLA in healthy donors. Study findings and constraints: The study recorded about 160 TCR beta chains that were cytomegalovirus-associated. Among the CMV-associated chains, three were confirmed in vitro as specific for CMV antigens. For most TCR beta V segments, an earlier analysis put the productive rate at about 90% or about 30% of the time.

The PCR used 60 Vbeta and 13 Jbeta primers. Assay: immunoSEQ multiplex PCR; the TCRdb copy retains only in-frame clones and omits some. The sample includes some 41,000 clones. Germline CDR1 PRHDT, CDR2 FYEKMQ (reference sequence). Trimming shortened V by 5 bases and J by 3 bases, and 13 bases separated the two germline ends. The CDR3 runs 15 residues. This sequence originates from a man younger than 40 in good health and CMV-seronegative. Material: PBMCs. The rearrangement links TRBV13 to TRBJ1-4; tentative D call: TRBD1 (6 bases). For the CDR3, the DNA is TGTGCCAGCAGCGTTACAGGGCTGGCTAATGAAAAACTGTTTTTT. Amino acid sequence: CASSVTGLANEKLFF.